This TCR beta chain was found in a study of T cell changes during pregnancy in multiple sclerosis (dated by TCRdb to the late 2010s). Concerning the study at large: The study examined how the T cell repertoire changed over the course of pregnancy in women with multiple sclerosis.

In regard to this clone: The antigen this receptor binds is unknown. No quality values exist for individual bases; no much larger clone is one base distant.

Library generation was performed with the immunoSEQ multiplex PCR assay. Held by TCRdb, this immuneACCESS table contains in-frame sequences only and omits some clones. Under half of the omission traces to an unresolved V gene where checked; the cause of the rest is unknown. This sample gives tens of thousands of clones in total; 90% to 95% of them show up just once. The ten largest clones add up to about 0.99% of the sample. There are 15 amino acids in the CDR3, from cysteine to phenylalanine inclusive. Kept here is only the CDR3 DNA, which spans 45 bases and is read in frame from base 1. The germline V gene encodes CDR1 MNHEY and CDR2 SMNVEV (reference sequence). The junction shows trimming of 5 bases on V and 3 bases on J, and the gene matches do not reach 6 bases of it.

The sequenced sample was peripheral blood, obtained after pregnancy. The source of this sequence is a female donor with multiple sclerosis, enrolled in a pregnancy study. The rearrangement combines TRBV27 with TRBJ1-1; TRBD1 agrees with 10 junctional bases. Read as DNA, the sequence is TGTGCCAGCAGTGCCTGGGACAGGGGATACACTGAAGCTTTCTTT. Translated, it gives CASSAWDRGYTEAFF.